This record covers a single T cell receptor beta chain. Per the study methods: Scientists estimated how many nucleated cells there were by amplifying reference gene primers. The assay was immunoSEQ multiplex PCR, and TCRdb's table has in-frame clones only and misses some. V and J calls and clone size are as listed in that table; D and trimming were resolved from the DNA. The sample contains approximately 71,000 clones, roughly 80% of which appear only once. These data originate in a study of blood T cell repertoires in COVID-19. Overall study context: From the United States, Italy and Spain came samples of acute and convalescent COVID-19. The analysed material was cDNA or gDNA that came from T cells, B-cell-depleted T cells, or PBMCs.

This CDR3 has 18 residues. The trim removed 0 bases at V and 10 bases at J, leaving 17 bases unmatched. Germline V CDR1 and CDR2: LGHDT, YNNKEL (reference sequence). This sequence originates from an elderly woman with acute or convalescent COVID-19. The chain links TRBV3-1 (or the pseudogene TRBV3-2) to TRBJ2-1; 8 bases map to TRBD2. Material for sequencing was peripheral blood. The CDR3 DNA is TGTGCCAGCAGCCAAGAAGCGGGAGACTCCCCCCAAACTAGAGAGCAGTTCTTC. Residues: CASSQEAGDSPQTREQFF.